A single TCR beta chain is shown here with its context. Its cognate antigen is unknown. The CDR3 sequence is 11 residues long. The V end lost 3 bases, the J end lost 9 bases, and 11 bases lay between the germline ends. Germline CDR1 SQVTM, CDR2 ANQGSEA. The data originate from a study of long-term antiretroviral therapy in people with HIV. Study-level findings and limits: Despite increasing after ART, diversity remained lower than that of transplant donor controls. Every time point showed a repertoire led by clones expanded before ART.

HIV-positive participants were all treated in the United States. Specimens retained about 0.85-11 million cryopreserved PBMC preceding DNA extraction. Run at survey level, the immunoSEQ assay was version v3.0. Using immunoSEQ multiplex PCR, the repertoire was profiled, and TCRdb retains in-frame clones only, with some absent. Here the sample spans 40,000 to 50,000 clones, less than 95% being singletons. This chain joins TRBV29-1 and TRBJ1-2, with D unresolved. This receptor was identified in a man aged 25 to 45 with HIV. Source: unsorted PBMCs, taken just over 9 years after starting antiretroviral therapy. In nucleotides, the CDR3 is TGCAGCGTTGAGGTTGGTGAGAGCTACACCTTC. Its translation: CSVEVGESYTF. Full variable domain (rest looked up from reference TRBV29-1 and TRBJ1-2): SAVISQKPSRDICQRGTSLTIQCQVDSQVTMMFWYRQQPGQSLTLIATANQGSEATYESGFVIDKFPISRPNLTFSTLTVSNMSPEDSSIYLCSVEVGESYTFGSGTRLTVV.